These T cell receptor beta chains were read from a single sample in a study of T cells after yellow fever vaccination. TCRdb independently ran MiXCR on the 5' RACE reads; one entry per CDR3 protein. The table records over 250,000 distinct CDR3 sequences, approximately 4% of them present only once. The material sequenced was PBMCs, taken 5 days after the yellow fever booster vaccination. The receptor source for this set is a man between 18 and 29 years old who received the YFV17D yellow fever vaccine. CDR3s include the opening cysteine and the closing phenylalanine or tryptophan. A D gene is named only where the DNA matches it firmly. Expanded clones get a size class; other rows say once, few or many, or leave the size out.

d_call	v_call	j_call	clone_size	cdr3_nt	cdr3_aa
.	TRBV20-1	TRBJ2-3	few	TGCAGTGCTAGTCCATGGGGGGCTCAGGGCACAGATACGCAGTATTTT	CSASPWGAQGTDTQYF
.	TRBV7-9	TRBJ1-4	.	TGTGCCAGCAGCTTGGGGCCCCGGGGCTGGAGTAATGAAAAACTGTTTTTT	CASSLGPRGWSNEKLFF
.	TRBV7-6	TRBJ2-5	.	TGTGCCAGCAGCTTAGAGGCAGAAGAAGAGACCCAGTACTTC	CASSLEAEEETQYF
.	TRBV30	TRBJ1-4	few	TGTGCCTGGAACTCTTACAGGGTTTATGAAAAACTGTTTTTT	CAWNSYRVYEKLFF
.	TRBV10-3	TRBJ2-3	many	TGTGCCATCAGTGCAAGGGGAGGAGGCACAGATACGCAGTATTTT	CAISARGGGTDTQYF
.	TRBV12-3/TRBV12-4	TRBJ1-6	.	TGTGCCAGCAGACCGACAGTCCCAGGGGCACCCCTCCACTTT	CASRPTVPGAPLHF
.	TRBV7-2	TRBJ1-1	many	TGTGCCAGCAGCTTTAACGGGGTTTCCTCCACTGAAGCTTTCTTT	CASSFNGVSSTEAFF
.	TRBV27	TRBJ2-2	many	TGTGCCAGCAGTTGGTACGGGGACACCGGGGAGCTGTTTTTT	CASSWYGDTGELFF
.	TRBV5-1	TRBJ1-1	few	TGCGCCAGCAGCTTGATGGGGCAGTGGCGGACTGAAGCTTTCTTT	CASSLMGQWRTEAFF
.	TRBV7-3	TRBJ1-1	many	TGTGCCAGCAGTCCCACTACGACAGGAGGGACTGAAGCTTTCTTT	CASSPTTTGGTEAFF
TRBD1	TRBV9	TRBJ2-2	few	TGTGCCAGCAGCTCGAACAGGGGGCTCCCCGGGGAGCTGTTTTTT	CASSSNRGLPGELFF
.	TRBV19	TRBJ2-1	few	TGTGCCAGTAGTATTCAGGGTCTCTATAATGAGCAGTTCTTC	CASSIQGLYNEQFF
.	TRBV11-1	TRBJ2-5	.	TGTGCCAGCACGGGGATGGAGGAGACCCAGTACTTC	CASTGMEETQYF
.	TRBV15	TRBJ2-1	.	TGTGCCACCAGCAGAGATTGGGAGCAGGGGCTGGATGAGCAGTTCTTC	CATSRDWEQGLDEQFF
.	TRBV7-2	TRBJ2-6	many	TGTGCCAGCAGCTTAGCAGGGGCCGGGGCCAACGTCCTGACTTTC	CASSLAGAGANVLTF
TRBD1	TRBV20-1	TRBJ2-7	few	TGCAGTGCCAGCCCCCCAGGGGGCCTCTACGAGCAGTACTTC	CSASPPGGLYEQYF